This TCR beta chain was recorded in a study of blood T cell repertoires in COVID-19 (dated by TCRdb to 2019 to 2021). General notes on the study: The collaborator samples originated in the United States, Italy and Spain and spanned the acute and convalescent phases of COVID-19. The prospective study material was composed of cDNA or gDNA derived from T cells, B-cell-depleted T cells, or PBMCs. Deeply sampled blood TCRbeta repertoires from subjects exposed to, actively infected with, or recovered from COVID-19 were included in the dataset. The repertoires were made available in a free public database intended to serve as a resource for research on the immune response to SARS-CoV-2. Samples came from the ongoing ImmuneRACE study (first 160 participants) plus 1,254 subjects from 6 global collaborators. Nearly every sample came with metadata listing a de-identified subject ID, COVID-19 status, age in years and sex. HLA class I and class II types, where available, came from metadata supplied by the sample provider rather than from assay-based typing.

Each collaborating institution followed its own protocols to collect whole blood in K2EDTA tubes. For TCRbeta analysis, collaborators shipped samples in one of three forms: frozen whole blood, isolated PBMCs, or DNA extracted from either of those sample types. Broad study findings and their caveats: The quantity of clinical and demographic metadata differed by source and by participant and was supplied without curation.

The immunoSEQ Assay, a bias-controlled multiplex PCR, was used to amplify TCRbeta CDR3 regions from genomic DNA. Under the source paper's analysis protocol: The number of nucleated cells in each sample was estimated by amplification of reference gene primers within the assay. Sequence reads were collapsed and filtered to measure the absolute abundance of every unique TCRbeta CDR3 rearrangement. Productive Simpson clonality was computed per sample as the square root of Simpson's diversity index over productive rearrangements. Entries here come from immuneACCESS through TCRdb and include only in-frame sequences with V and J called. Some clones fail to appear in such tables; in the studies checked, an unresolved V gene covers under half of the shortfall, and the cause of the remainder is unknown. The DNA was the basis for D and trimming; V, J and clone size are from that table. The sample table records over 90,000 clones; roughly 90% of these occur just once. The ten largest clones capture 3.5% of the sample.

Details on this clone: Its antigen remains undetermined. No base qualities exist here, and no much larger clone lies one base off it.

The CDR3, from cysteine to phenylalanine, totals 15 residues. Only the CDR3 DNA stays, 45 bases, in frame from base 1. For CDR1 and CDR2, the germline V gene lists SGHRS and YFSETQ. Clipping removes 4 bases from V and 4 bases from J, with 3 as the unmatched junction base count. What was sequenced was peripheral blood. The TCR originated in a woman aged 60 to 75 with acute or convalescent COVID-19. This sequence uses TRBV5-1 and TRBJ2-3, with TRBD2 matching 13 junction bases. For the CDR3, the sequence is CASSRTSGRADTQYF. The bases are TGCGCCAGCAGCCGTACTAGCGGGAGGGCAGATACGCAGTATTTT. Full variable domain (CDR3 extended with the reference TRBV5-1 and TRBJ2-3 proteins): KAGVTQTPRYLIKTRGQQVTLSCSPISGHRSVSWYQQTPGQGLQFLFEYFSETQRNKGNFPGRFSGRQFSNSRSEMNVSTLELGDSALYLCASSRTSGRADTQYFGPGTRLTVL.